Described below is a single T cell receptor beta chain sequence and its context. Its antigen is not yet known. No much larger clone exists at a distance of one base, and base qualities are not known. The source of the sample is a study of blood T cell repertoires in COVID-19 (dated by TCRdb to 2018 to 2020). With regard to the full study: The collaborator samples originated in the United States, Italy and Spain and spanned the acute and convalescent phases of COVID-19. The prospective study material was composed of cDNA or gDNA derived from T cells, B-cell-depleted T cells, or PBMCs. Subjects who had been exposed to COVID-19, were actively infected with it, or had recovered from it provided the deeply sampled blood TCRbeta repertoires that made up the dataset. The repertoires were released in a freely available public database meant as a resource for research on the immune response to SARS-CoV-2. Samples came from the ongoing ImmuneRACE study (first 160 participants) plus 1,254 subjects from 6 global collaborators. The sample metadata nearly always contained a de-identified subject ID, COVID-19 status, age in years and sex. Where HLA class I and class II types were available, the types were taken from metadata supplied by the sample provider, not from assay-based typing. General findings and caveats noted by the study authors: The amount of clinical and demographic metadata varied by source and participant and was provided uncurated.

TCRbeta CDR3 regions were amplified from genomic DNA using the immunoSEQ Assay, a bias-controlled multiplex PCR. The authors processed their data as follows. The number of nucleated cells in each sample was estimated from the amplification of reference gene primers within the assay. To quantify the absolute abundance of each unique TCRbeta CDR3 rearrangement, sequence reads were collapsed and filtered. For each sample, productive Simpson clonality was calculated as the square root of Simpson's diversity index across productive rearrangements. Sourced from immuneACCESS, this table was stored by TCRdb with only in-frame sequences that have V and J called. A share of the clones is absent; for the studies checked, an unresolved V gene accounts for under half, and the remainder has no known explanation. D and trimming were read from the DNA, whereas the V and J calls and clone size are those reported in that table. In this sample the table shows 150,000 to 200,000 clones, around four fifths of which occur a single time. About an eighth of the sample is held by the ten biggest clonotypes.

Enrolling through a virtual design, the prospective study's participants ranged in age from about 18 to 100 years and lived across 20 to 25 United States geographic areas. In the prospective study, participants were assigned to cohorts based on the clinical history participants reported in a screening survey and a study questionnaire. For ImmuneRACE Cohort 3, a participant was defined as recovered based on two consecutive negative NP/OP PCR tests, clearance by a healthcare professional, or resolution of symptoms. In the prospective study, mobile phlebotomists collected whole blood, serum and a nasopharyngeal or oropharyngeal swab from each participant. Participants in the prospective study had the option to provide additional blood draws and questionnaires over a 2-month period. Prospective study blood samples were shipped either frozen or at room temperature before DNA extraction. This TCR derives from a woman aged 55-75 years who had recovered from COVID-19. The sample consisted of PBMCs or T cells enriched from blood (not recorded which).

Here the CDR3 is given as CASSLPTGGSSPLHF. In nucleotides, the sequence is TGTGCCAGCAGCCTTCCGACAGGTGGGAGTTCACCCCTCCACTTT. This receptor chain uses TRBV7-9 and TRBJ1-6, and TRBD1 may be the D gene, going by 6 matching bases. Based on the germline V gene (reference sequence), the CDR1 and CDR2 sequences are SEHNR and FQNEAQ. Measured from the cysteine to the phenylalanine, the CDR3 is 15 residues long. Of the read, only the CDR3 DNA is kept; its 45 bases are in frame from base 1. V sheds 5 bases and J sheds 9 bases, leaving 17 bases between their ends.